This TCR beta chain was recovered during a study of neoadjuvant anti-PD-1 for oral cavity cancer (dated by TCRdb to the early 2020s). At the level of the whole study: Patients mostly received three to four biweekly doses of nivolumab at 3 mg/kg before curative-intent surgical resection. Patients without progression received a fourth nivolumab dose around day 43 and underwent definitive surgical resection on days 50-56. Responders were defined as patients with complete response, partial response or stable disease by RECIST 1.1; non-responders were defined as patients with progression. The parent correlative cohort included some 13 patients, with an approximately 33% response rate. General study outcomes and caveats: Within PBMCs, T cell clonality (Gini index) was significantly higher in non-responders than responders after neoadjuvant nivolumab. Higher pretreatment blood Treg/Th17 ratios correlated with both higher pretreatment blood TCRbeta clonality and lower post-treatment tumor TCRbeta clonality. TCR analyses included only three patients per response group, and the authors called for larger cohorts for validation.

On this clone itself: The specificity of this receptor is unknown. No base quality values were provided; no much bigger clone lies one nucleotide off.

The CDR3 runs 14 residues from the cysteine to the phenylalanine. The sequence is cut down to CDR3 DNA, 42 bases in frame from base 1. V and J lose 2 bases and 1 base, and a span of 8 bases separates them. For CDR1 and CDR2, the germline V gene lists MNHEY and SVGAGI. For deep sequencing of PBMC libraries, mostly roughly 0.5 ug of input genomic DNA was used, and six replicates were run per sample. The immunoSEQ hsTCRbeta kit was used to prepare TCRbeta libraries according to the manufacturer's instructions. The finished libraries were brought together in one pool at approximately 3.1 nM, which was then read using an Illumina NovaSeq 6000 S4 flow cell. The authors' analysis ran thus. Raw data preprocessing and quality control were performed with the immunoSEQ Analyzer. The analysis was limited to productive rearrangements, and each clonotype was defined by a unique CDR3 amino acid sequence. Repertoire clonality was estimated as the Gini-Simpson index, which was calculated using the R package tcR. Student's t test was used to compare Gini indices, and Pearson correlation was used to assess associations with tumor size change. TCRdb obtained this table from immuneACCESS and retained in-frame rearrangements with V and J assigned. These tables miss some clones; where compared with another copy, unresolved V genes account for less than half of the shortfall, and the remainder is unexplained. That table gives V, J and clone size, and the DNA gave D and trimming. Here the sample has 9,500 to 15,000 clones; 71% occur a single time. The ten largest clones take up approximately 2.3% of the sample.

Sample time point, as interpreted from the label and publication: after neoadjuvant nivolumab, at surgical resection. None of the patients had received prior systemic or radiation treatment, and all were newly diagnosed with stage II-IVA oral cavity squamous cell carcinoma. The cohort was composed of patients with HPV-negative, locally advanced oral cavity squamous cell carcinoma. Peripheral blood mononuclear cells were analyzed directly and were not maintained or expanded in culture. Samples came from a longitudinal correlative study of a single-arm phase II trial of neoadjuvant nivolumab in oral cavity squamous cell carcinoma. Subject-matched pre- and post-treatment PBMCs and tumors from three responders and three non-responders were subjected to genomic DNA-based TCRbeta sequencing. Peripheral blood mononuclear cells were drawn once before nivolumab treatment and a second time after treatment, when surgery took place. The Maxwell RSC DNA from Cells kit was used to isolate genomic DNA from PBMCs.

This TCR derives from a person between 35 and 79 years old with oral cavity squamous cell carcinoma. Sample: PBMCs, taken after nivolumab (anti-PD-1) treatment. The chain uses TRBV6-5 and TRBJ2-5; the D gene lacks a confident call. The bases read TGTGCCAGCAGTTACCCGGTAATCCAAGAGACCCAGTACTTC. Its product reads: CASSYPVIQETQYF.